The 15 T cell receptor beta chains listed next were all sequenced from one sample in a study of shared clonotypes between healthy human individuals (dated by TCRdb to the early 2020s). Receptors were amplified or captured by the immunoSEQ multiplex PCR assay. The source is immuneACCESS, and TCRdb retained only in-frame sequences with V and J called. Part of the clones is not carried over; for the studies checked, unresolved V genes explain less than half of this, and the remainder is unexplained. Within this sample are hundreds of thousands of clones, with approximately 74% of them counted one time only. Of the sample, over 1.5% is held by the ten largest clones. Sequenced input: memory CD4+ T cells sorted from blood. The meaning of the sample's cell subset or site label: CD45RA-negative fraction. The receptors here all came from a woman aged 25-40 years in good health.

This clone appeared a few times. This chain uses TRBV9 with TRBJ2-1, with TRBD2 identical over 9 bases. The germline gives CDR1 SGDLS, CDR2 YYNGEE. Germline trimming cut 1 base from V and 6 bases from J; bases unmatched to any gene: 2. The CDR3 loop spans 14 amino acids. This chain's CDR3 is CASSVTSGFNEQFF. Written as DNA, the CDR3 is TGTGCCAGCAGCGTAACTAGCGGGTTCAATGAGCAGTTCTTC.

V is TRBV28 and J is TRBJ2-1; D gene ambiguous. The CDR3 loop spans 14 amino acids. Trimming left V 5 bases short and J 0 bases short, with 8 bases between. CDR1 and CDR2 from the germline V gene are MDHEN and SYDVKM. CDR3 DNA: TGTGCCAGCAGTCGCGAGTTCTCCTACAATGAGCAGTTCTTC. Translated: CASSREFSYNEQFF.

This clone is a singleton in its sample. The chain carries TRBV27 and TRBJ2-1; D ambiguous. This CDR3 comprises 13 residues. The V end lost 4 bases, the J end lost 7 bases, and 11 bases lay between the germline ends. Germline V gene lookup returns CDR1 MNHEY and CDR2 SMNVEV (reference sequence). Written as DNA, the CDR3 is TGTGCCAGCAGTTCCGTAGGTCAGAATGAGCAGTTCTTC. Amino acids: CASSSVGQNEQFF.

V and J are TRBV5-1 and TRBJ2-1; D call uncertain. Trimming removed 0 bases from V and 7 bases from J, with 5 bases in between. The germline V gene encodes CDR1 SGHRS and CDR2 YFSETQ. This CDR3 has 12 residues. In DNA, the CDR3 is TGCGCCAGCAGCTTGGCGGATAATGAGCAGTTCTTC. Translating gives CASSLADNEQFF.

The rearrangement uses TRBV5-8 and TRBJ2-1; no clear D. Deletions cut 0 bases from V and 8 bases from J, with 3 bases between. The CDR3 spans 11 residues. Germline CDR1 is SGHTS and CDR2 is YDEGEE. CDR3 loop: CASSLAYEQFF. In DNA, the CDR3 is TGTGCCAGCAGCTTGGCATATGAGCAGTTCTTC.

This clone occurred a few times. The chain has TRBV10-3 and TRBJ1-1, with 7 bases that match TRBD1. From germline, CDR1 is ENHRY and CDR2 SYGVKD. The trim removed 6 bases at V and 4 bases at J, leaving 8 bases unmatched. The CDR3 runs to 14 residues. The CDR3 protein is CAIRGQPSGTEAFF. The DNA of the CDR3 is TGTGCCATCAGGGGACAGCCCTCGGGCACTGAAGCTTTCTTT.

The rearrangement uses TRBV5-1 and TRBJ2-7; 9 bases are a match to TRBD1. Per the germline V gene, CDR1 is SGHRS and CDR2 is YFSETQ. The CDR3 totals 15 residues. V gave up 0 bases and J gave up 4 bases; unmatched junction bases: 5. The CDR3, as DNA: TGCGCCAGCAGCTTGGCGGGACAGGGTGGTTACGAGCAGTACTTC. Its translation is CASSLAGQGGYEQYF.

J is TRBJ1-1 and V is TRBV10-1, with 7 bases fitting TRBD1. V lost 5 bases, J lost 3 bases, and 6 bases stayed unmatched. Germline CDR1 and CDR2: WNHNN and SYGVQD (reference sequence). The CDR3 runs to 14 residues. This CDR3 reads CASSNGQVYTEAFF. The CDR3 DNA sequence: TGCGCCAGCAGTAACGGACAGGTCTACACTGAAGCTTTCTTT.

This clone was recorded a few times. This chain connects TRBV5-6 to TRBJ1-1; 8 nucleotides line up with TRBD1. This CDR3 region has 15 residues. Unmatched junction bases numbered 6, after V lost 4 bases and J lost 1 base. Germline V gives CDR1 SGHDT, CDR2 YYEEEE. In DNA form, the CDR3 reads TGTGCCAGCAGCCAATCGACAGGGGCGAACACTGAAGCTTTCTTT. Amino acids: CASSQSTGANTEAFF.

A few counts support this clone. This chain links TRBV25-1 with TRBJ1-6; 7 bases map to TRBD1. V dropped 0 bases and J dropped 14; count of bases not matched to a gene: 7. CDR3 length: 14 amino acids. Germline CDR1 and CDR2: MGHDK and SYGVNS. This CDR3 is CASSEYRDSQALHF. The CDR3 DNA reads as TGTGCCAGCAGTGAATATCGGGACAGCCAGGCCCTCCACTTT. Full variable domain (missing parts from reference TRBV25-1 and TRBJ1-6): EADIYQTPRYLVIGTGKKITLECSQTMGHDKMYWYQQDPGMELHLIHYSYGVNSTEKGDLSSESTVSRIRTEHFPLTLESARPSHTSQYLCASSEYRDSQALHFGNGTRLTVT.

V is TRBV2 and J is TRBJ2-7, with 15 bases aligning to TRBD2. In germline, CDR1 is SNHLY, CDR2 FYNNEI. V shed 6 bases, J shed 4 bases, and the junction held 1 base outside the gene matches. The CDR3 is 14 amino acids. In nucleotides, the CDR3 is TGTGCCAGCAGAGGGACTAGCGGGAGGTACGAGCAGTACTTC. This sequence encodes CASRGTSGRYEQYF.

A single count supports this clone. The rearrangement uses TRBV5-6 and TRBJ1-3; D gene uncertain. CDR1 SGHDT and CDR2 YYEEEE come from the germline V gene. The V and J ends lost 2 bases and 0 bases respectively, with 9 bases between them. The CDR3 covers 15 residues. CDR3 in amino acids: CASSFWWSSGNTIYF. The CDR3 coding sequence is TGTGCCAGCAGCTTTTGGTGGAGCTCTGGAAACACCATATATTTT. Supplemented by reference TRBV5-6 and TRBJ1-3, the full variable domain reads DAGVTQSPTHLIKTRGQQVTLRCSPKSGHDTVSWYQQALGQGPQFIFQYYEEEERQRGNFPDRFSGHQFPNYSSELNVNALLLGDSALYLCASSFWWSSGNTIYFGEGSWLTVV.

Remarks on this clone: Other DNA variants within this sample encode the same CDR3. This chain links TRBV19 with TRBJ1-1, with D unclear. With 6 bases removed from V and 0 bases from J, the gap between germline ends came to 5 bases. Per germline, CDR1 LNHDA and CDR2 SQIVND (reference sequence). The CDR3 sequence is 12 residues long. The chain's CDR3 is CASRRMNTEAFF. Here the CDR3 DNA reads TGTGCCAGTAGGCGGATGAACACTGAAGCTTTCTTT.

The CDR3 region is CAWTGQGGNQPQHF. The CDR3 bases are TGTGCCTGGACCGGACAGGGCGGCAATCAGCCCCAGCATTTT. The chain employs TRBV30 and TRBJ1-5; 8 bases agree with TRBD1. With 4 bases clipped from V and 2 bases from J, the junction kept 4 bases outside the gene matches. CDR3 length equals 14 residues. Per the germline V gene, CDR1 is GTSNPN and CDR2 is SVGIG (reference sequence).

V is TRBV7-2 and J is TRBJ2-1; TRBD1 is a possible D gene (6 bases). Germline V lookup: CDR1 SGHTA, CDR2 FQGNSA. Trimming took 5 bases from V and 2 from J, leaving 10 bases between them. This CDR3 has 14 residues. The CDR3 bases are TGTGCCAGCAGCCAGGACAGCACCTACAATGAGCAGTTCTTC. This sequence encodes CASSQDSTYNEQFF.